A single sample gave rise to the 18 T cell receptor beta chains below, sequenced in a study of cytomegalovirus exposure and HLA in healthy donors. Researchers ran the PCR with 60 Vbeta and 13 Jbeta primers. Libraries were prepared by immunoSEQ multiplex PCR; TCRdb keeps only in-frame clonotypes and omits some of them. This sample's table has about 210,000 clones. Sequencing was carried out using PBMCs. The receptors shown here come from a woman aged 25 to 39 in good health and CMV-seropositive.

This chain connects TRBV5-1 to TRBJ2-7; 10 nucleotides agree with TRBD2. The V gene end was trimmed by 4 bases and the J gene end by 1 base; junction bases not matched to a gene: 2. Germline-derived CDR1 and CDR2 are SGHRS and YFSETQ. The CDR3 totals 14 residues. CDR3 amino acids: CASSLAGESYEQYF. The DNA for the CDR3 is TGCGCCAGCAGCCTAGCGGGAGAGTCCTACGAGCAGTACTTC.

V usage is TRBV27 and J usage is TRBJ1-5; 8 bases match TRBD1. The germline V gene has CDR1 MNHEY and CDR2 SMNVEV (reference sequence). The CDR3 is 17 residues long. Losses at the gene ends were 6 bases for V and 3 bases for J; bases not matched to a gene: 13. The CDR3 protein is CASRPGQGVEPNQPQHF. The CDR3 nucleotides read TGTGCCAGCAGGCCCGGACAGGGTGTGGAGCCCAATCAGCCCCAGCATTTT.

This rearrangement joins TRBV5-1 to TRBJ2-1; D gene unclear. CDR3 length: 16 amino acids. The germline gives CDR1 SGHRS, CDR2 YFSETQ. V lost 0 bases and J 1 base, leaving 11 bases between the germline ends. The CDR3 coding sequence is TGCGCCAGCAGCTTGGGGTCGACAATGTCCTACAATGAGCAGTTCTTC. This gives the protein CASSLGSTMSYNEQFF.

The chain couples TRBV7-9 to TRBJ2-6, with a tentative D call TRBD1 (5 bases). The length of the CDR3 is 15 residues. Trimming removed 5 bases at V and 3 bases at J, with 11 bases between. The germline CDR1 and CDR2 sequences are SEHNR and FQNEAQ (reference sequence). The CDR3 bases are TGTGCCAGCAGCATGACAGTGCGTGGGGCCAACGTCCTGACTTTC. It yields the protein CASSMTVRGANVLTF. The full variable domain, rest sourced from reference TRBV7-9 and TRBJ2-6, is DTGVSQNPRHKITKRGQNVTFRCDPISEHNRLYWYRQTLGQGPEFLTYFQNEAQLEKSRLLSDRFSAERPKGSFSTLEIQRTEQGDSAMYLCASSMTVRGANVLTFGAGSRLTVL.

The V gene is TRBV6-1, the J gene TRBJ1-1; 10 bases line up with TRBD1. In germline, CDR1 is MNHNS, CDR2 SASEGT. This CDR3 has 15 amino acids. Germline trimming cut 4 bases from V and 3 bases from J; bases unmatched to any gene: 5. CDR3 protein: CASSGQGAGDTEAFF. The CDR3 nucleotides are TGTGCCAGCAGTGGACAGGGGGCTGGGGACACTGAAGCTTTCTTT.

The chain employs TRBV7-2 and TRBJ2-5, with 15 positions matching TRBD2. Trimming cost V 1 base and J 14 bases; bases outside gene matches: 11. Germline V gene lookup returns CDR1 SGHTA and CDR2 FQGNSA. The CDR3 is made up of 16 amino acids. CDR3 loop: CASSLDGGLAGGPGYF. CDR3 coding DNA: TGTGCCAGCAGCTTAGACGGAGGACTAGCGGGAGGGCCGGGTTACTTC.

The rearrangement uses TRBV5-8 and TRBJ2-7, with 7 bases fitting TRBD1. With 0 bases clipped from V and 5 bases from J, the junction kept 5 bases outside the gene matches. The length of the CDR3 is 14 residues. The V gene's germline CDR1 is SGHTS and CDR2 YDEGEE. The CDR3 sequence is CASSLVDRANEQYF. The CDR3 coding sequence is TGTGCCAGCAGCTTGGTAGACAGGGCCAACGAGCAGTACTTC.

The rearrangement uses TRBV5-4 and TRBJ1-1; a weak D match, TRBD1 (5 bases). From germline, CDR1 is SGHNT and CDR2 YYREEE (reference sequence). Trimming removed 3 bases from V and 4 bases from J, with 10 bases in between. This CDR3 comprises 13 residues. CDR3 in amino acids: CASSSAGFTEAFF. The CDR3 nucleotides are TGTGCCAGCAGCTCCGCAGGGTTCACTGAAGCTTTCTTT. Looking up the rest from reference TRBV5-4 and TRBJ1-1 gives the full variable domain: ETGVTQSPTHLIKTRGQQVTLRCSSQSGHNTVSWYQQALGQGPQFIFQYYREEENGRGNFPPRFSGLQFPNYSSELNVNALELDDSALYLCASSSAGFTEAFFGQGTRLTVV.

V is TRBV23-1 and J is TRBJ2-2, with TRBD2 matching 12 bases. TRBV23-1 counts as an open reading frame of uncertain function. Trimming cost V 0 bases and J 5 bases; bases outside gene matches: 7. This CDR3 is built from 18 residues. The CDR3 DNA follows: TGCGCCAGCAGTCAATCGTGGACTAGCGGGGATTATACCGGGGAGCTGTTTTTT. This codes for CASSQSWTSGDYTGELFF.

The chain joins TRBV6-4 to TRBJ1-6; no clear D. Germline V CDR1 and CDR2: MRHNA, SNTAGT. Trimming shortened V by 6 bases and J by 9 bases, and 18 bases separated the two germline ends. The CDR3 has 15 amino acids. In nucleotides, the CDR3 is TGTGCCAGCAGCCCTTCCCGGGAGAACGGTTCACCCCTCCACTTT. This gives the protein CASSPSRENGSPLHF.

This rearrangement joins TRBV11-3 to TRBJ2-2; 8 bases map to TRBD2. This CDR3 region has 15 residues. The germline V gene encodes CDR1 SGHNT and CDR2 YENEEA. V shed 5 bases and J 2 bases; nucleotides not matched to a gene: 4. The CDR3 DNA reads as TGTGCCAGCAGCCGAACTAGCGGCAACACCGGGGAGCTGTTTTTT. Encoded protein: CASSRTSGNTGELFF.

The rearrangement joins TRBV2 to TRBJ1-2, with a possible D match to TRBD1 (5 bases). The germline CDR1 and CDR2 sequences are SNHLY and FYNNEI. The CDR3 totals 16 residues. Trimming pared 3 bases from V and 4 bases from J, leaving 18 bases between. CDR3 in amino acids: CASSEPVWGEGYGYTF. The CDR3 region has the DNA TGTGCCAGCAGTGAGCCGGTTTGGGGGGAGGGCTATGGCTACACCTTC.

The chain uses TRBV6-5 and TRBJ2-1; TRBD1 matches 7 bases. In germline, CDR1 is MNHEY, CDR2 SVGAGI. V shed 8 bases, J shed 7 bases, and the junction held 5 bases outside the gene matches. CDR3 size: 12 residues. The chain's CDR3 is CASYQQGNEQFF. CDR3 nucleotides: TGTGCCAGCTACCAACAGGGGAATGAGCAGTTCTTC.

The chain has TRBV27 and TRBJ1-2, with 9 positions matching TRBD1. CDR1 MNHEY and CDR2 SMNVEV come from the germline V gene (reference sequence). The ends lost 6 bases at V and 3 bases at J; junction bases unmatched: 5. This CDR3 has 14 residues. The CDR3 spells CASRSTGGHYGYTF. The CDR3 DNA reads TGTGCCAGCAGGTCGACAGGGGGTCACTATGGCTACACCTTC.

The V and J genes are TRBV28 and TRBJ1-3, with 8 bases identical to TRBD1. CDR1 and CDR2 from the germline V gene are MDHEN and SYDVKM. The CDR3 totals 15 residues. The V gene end was trimmed by 3 bases and the J gene end by 3 bases; junction bases not matched to a gene: 4. CDR3 in DNA: TGTGCCAGCAGTTTGCAGACAGGGGATGGAAACACCATATATTTT. Protein: CASSLQTGDGNTIYF.

V gene TRBV20-1 combines with J gene TRBJ2-1, with a tentative D call TRBD1 (6 bases). The CDR3 has 11 residues. From germline, CDR1 is DFQATT and CDR2 SNEGSKA (reference sequence). Trimming left V 7 bases short and J 7 bases short, with 11 bases between. CDR3 nucleotides: TGCAGTGAGAAGGGGGTGAATGAGCAGTTCTTC. Its translation: CSEKGVNEQFF.

The chain uses TRBV27 and TRBJ2-7; D remains ambiguous. Germline V lookup: CDR1 MNHEY, CDR2 SMNVEV (reference sequence). Trimming shortened V by 1 base and J by 7 bases, and 5 bases separated the two germline ends. The CDR3 is 11 residues long. The DNA for the CDR3 is TGTGCCAGCAGTTTATACGGGGAGCAGTACTTC. Amino acids: CASSLYGEQYF.

V gene TRBV10-3 combines with J gene TRBJ1-2; D gene ambiguous. Trimming left V 2 bases short and J 4 bases short, with 8 bases between. Germline assignment: CDR1 ENHRY and CDR2 SYGVKD. The CDR3 consists of 13 residues. The CDR3 spells CAISEKEAYGYTF. CDR3 bases: TGTGCCATCAGTGAGAAGGAGGCCTATGGCTACACCTTC.